This T cell receptor (beta chain) was found in a study of read filtering for tumor transcriptome and immune sequencing. In the study overall: Per sample, TCR-region reads ranged about 4 to 11 million by IR-seq, roughly 85 to 1273 by RNA-seq.

The library was built from about 370 ng RNA with molecular barcoded adaptors for alpha/delta and beta/gamma chains. TCRdb ran MiXCR on the reads and lists one entry per CDR3 protein. This table has more than 100,000 distinct CDR3 sequences, about an eighth appearing once. Germline values: CDR1 SEHNR, CDR2 FQNEAQ (reference sequence). Trimming left V 5 bases short and J 1 base short, with 8 bases between. This CDR3 spans 13 amino acids. This clonotype occurred many times. This chain uses TRBV7-9 with TRBJ1-1, with no clear D. This receptor was taken from a donor over 35 with multiple myeloma. Sequences were obtained from a population of CD138-negative cells sorted from bone marrow. The CDR3 DNA sequence: TGTGCCAGCAGCCCGTTACAGAACACTGAAGCTTTCTTT. It codes for CASSPLQNTEAFF. The variable domain in full, with the rest retrieved from reference TRBV7-9 and TRBJ1-1, is DTGVSQNPRHKITKRGQNVTFRCDPISEHNRLYWYRQTLGQGPEFLTYFQNEAQLEKSRLLSDRFSAERPKGSFSTLEIQRTEQGDSAMYLCASSPLQNTEAFFGQGTRLTVV.